This T cell receptor beta chain is from a study of T cell responses to AZD1222 COVID-19 vaccine. CDR1 MNHEY and CDR2 SMNVEV come from the germline V gene (reference sequence). CDR3 size: 15 residues. The germline V and J ends were trimmed by 8 bases and 6 bases, with 22 bases remaining between them. The protocol was immunoSEQ multiplex PCR, while the TCRdb copy is restricted to in-frame clones and leaves out a portion. The repertoire consists of roughly 200,000 clones, with roughly nine tenths occurring once and the leading ten covering around 3.7%. The material was peripheral blood, obtained 28 days after the second AZD1222 dose. This chain joins TRBV27 and TRBJ1-2; D is perhaps TRBD1 (5 bases). The receptor's source is an adult who received the AZD1222 COVID-19 vaccine. The CDR3 DNA is TGTGCCAGCTTCACCCGCGGGGGATCCCTCCATGGCTACACCTTC. Protein sequence: CASFTRGGSLHGYTF.